This TCR beta chain was sequenced during a study of identifying expanded T cells in peripheral blood. Regarding the study as a whole: Roughly two-week clone count variance significantly increased as total template count grew. Technical replicates showed about 1.1 changed clones; two weeks 15 to 20; four weeks 19.

Germline CDR1 is SQVTM and CDR2 is ANQGSEA. With 3 bases removed from V and 11 bases from J, the gap between germline ends came to 13 bases. The CDR3 consists of 12 residues. Healthy donors had no documented immune events, such as infections, while sampled. Here immunoSEQ multiplex PCR was the method, and the copy in TCRdb shows in-frame clones only, minus some. The sample carries roughly 96,000 clones, nearly 90% recorded once. A word on this clone: Antigen unknown.

The chain combines TRBV29-1 with TRBJ1-4; tentative D call: TRBD1 (5 bases). Sequences were obtained from blood. The sequence was collected from a person between 18 and 75 years old in good health. CDR3 DNA: TGCAGCGTTGAGGGGGGGGACGGGAAACTGTTTTTT. It codes for CSVEGGDGKLFF. Looking up the rest from reference TRBV29-1 and TRBJ1-4 gives the full variable domain: SAVISQKPSRDICQRGTSLTIQCQVDSQVTMMFWYRQQPGQSLTLIATANQGSEATYESGFVIDKFPISRPNLTFSTLTVSNMSPEDSSIYLCSVEGGDGKLFFGSGTQLSVL.